Below, 19 T cell receptor beta chains from the same sample are listed, as sequenced in a study of blood T cell repertoires in COVID-19. The assay was immunoSEQ multiplex PCR, and TCRdb's table has in-frame clones only and misses some. The sample carries over 150,000 clones, just under 90% recorded once. The source material was peripheral blood. The receptors were gathered from a woman between 18 and 29 years old who had recovered from COVID-19.

This clone has only one observation. This chain connects TRBV4-3 to TRBJ1-5, with D maybe TRBD1 (6 bases). The V end lost 0 bases, the J end lost 4 bases, and 13 bases lay between the germline ends. Germline V gives CDR1 LGHNA, CDR2 YSLEER. CDR3 length: 16 residues. The CDR3 here is CASSQDSGGANQPQHF. The CDR3 nucleotides are TGCGCCAGCAGCCAAGATTCGGGGGGGGCGAATCAGCCCCAGCATTTT.

This chain links TRBV7-8 with TRBJ1-1; 9 nucleotides line up with TRBD1. Per the germline V gene, CDR1 is SGHVS and CDR2 is FQNEAQ. After removal of 7 bases from V and 5 bases from J, the junction contained 8 bases not matched to a gene. This CDR3 is 14 amino acids long. The CDR3 loop is CASIRGTGRTEAFF. Written as DNA, the CDR3 is TGTGCCAGCATTAGGGGGACAGGGAGAACTGAAGCTTTCTTT.

V is TRBV19 and J is TRBJ2-5, with TRBD2 matching 12 bases. Trimming cost V 5 bases and J 3 bases; bases outside gene matches: 4. CDR1 is LNHDA and CDR2 is SQIVND in the germline V gene (reference sequence). The length of the CDR3 is 15 residues. CDR3 sequence reads: CASSHRTSGKETQYF. As DNA, the CDR3 is TGTGCCAGTAGTCATCGGACTAGCGGGAAAGAGACCCAGTACTTC.

The chain joins TRBV24-1 to TRBJ1-5; no clear D gene. Trimming removed 2 bases from V and 4 bases from J, with 5 bases in between. There are 13 residues in the CDR3. Germline-derived CDR1 and CDR2 are KGHDR and SFDVKD. CDR3 DNA sequence: TGTGCCACCAGTGATTCCATGAATCAGCCCCAGCATTTT. This sequence encodes CATSDSMNQPQHF.

CDR3 sequence reads: CASSRREGERYEQYV. In nucleotides, the CDR3 is TGTGCCAGCAGCAGACGTGAAGGGGAACGCTACGAGCAGTACGTC. The J gene is TRBJ2-7, the V gene TRBV27, with D possibly TRBD1 on 5 matching bases. The V gene's germline CDR1 is MNHEY and CDR2 SMNVEV (reference sequence). The CDR3 covers 15 residues. V lost 6 bases, J lost 3 bases, and 18 bases lay in between.

The V and J genes are TRBV29-1 and TRBJ2-7; D might be TRBD1 (6 bases). This CDR3 is 15 amino acids long. Germline assignment: CDR1 SQVTM and CDR2 ANQGSEA. V was trimmed by 0 bases and J by 3 bases, leaving 15 bases between them. CDR3 region: CSVEELTGKDYEQYF. In nucleotides, the CDR3 is TGCAGCGTTGAAGAGTTGACAGGCAAGGACTACGAGCAGTACTTC.

This chain joins TRBV15 and TRBJ1-3; D remains ambiguous. CDR3 length: 16 residues. Trimming pared 0 bases from V and 5 bases from J, leaving 14 bases between. The V gene's germline CDR1 is LNHNV and CDR2 YYDKDF (reference sequence). Here the CDR3 DNA reads TGTGCCACCAGCAGAGACAAAAGGAGGAGGAGAAACACCATATATTTT. It translates to CATSRDKRRRRNTIYF.

V is TRBV29-1 and J is TRBJ2-1, with 7 bases identical to TRBD2. In germline, CDR1 is SQVTM, CDR2 ANQGSEA. After removal of 7 bases from V and 0 bases from J, the junction contained 3 bases not matched to a gene. This CDR3 has 13 residues. In nucleotides, the CDR3 is TGCAGCGGTACTAGCGTCTCCTACAATGAGCAGTTCTTC. The encoded protein is CSGTSVSYNEQFF.

V is TRBV20-1 and J is TRBJ1-1; no definite D call. CDR3 size: 16 residues. Germline values: CDR1 DFQATT, CDR2 SNEGSKA (reference sequence). Trimming cost V 3 bases and J 0 bases, with 17 bases left between them. DNA for the CDR3: TGCAGTGCTAGTTCAAGAGAGGGCAGGATGAACACTGAAGCTTTCTTT. Translating it yields CSASSREGRMNTEAFF.

CDR3 protein: CASTLDRVGDTQYF. DNA of the CDR3: TGTGCCAGCACCCTGGACAGGGTCGGCGATACGCAGTATTTT. The gene calls are TRBV6-6 and TRBJ2-3, with 8 bases lining up with TRBD1. CDR1 and CDR2 (germline): MNHNY, SVGAGI (reference sequence). The CDR3 totals 14 residues. J lost 6 bases, V lost 7 bases, and 9 bases had no gene match.

This chain joins TRBV6-2 or TRBV6-3 and TRBJ1-5; TRBD1 matches 7 bases. CDR3 length: 16 amino acids. The J segment lost 6 bases and the V segment lost 6 bases, leaving 14 bases of the junction unmatched. From germline, CDR1 is MNHEY and CDR2 SVGEGT. The CDR3: CASSPLQGLVGQPQHF. CDR3 sequence (DNA): TGTGCCAGCAGCCCTTTACAGGGGCTAGTGGGTCAGCCCCAGCATTTT.

The rearrangement links TRBV24-1 to TRBJ1-1, with TRBD1 identical over 7 bases. This CDR3 is 13 amino acids long. V trimming: 4 bases; J trimming: 7 bases; junction bases outside the gene matches: 5. CDR1 and CDR2 (germline): KGHDR, SFDVKD. The CDR3 region has the DNA TGTGCCACCAGTGACTCAGACAGGGTTGAAGCTTTCTTT. Translated: CATSDSDRVEAFF.

V gene TRBV7-3 combines with J gene TRBJ2-1; TRBD2 matches 14 bases. V dropped 5 bases and J dropped 3; count of bases not matched to a gene: 9. CDR1 and CDR2 from the germline V gene are SGHTA and FQGTGA. The CDR3 loop spans 18 amino acids. The CDR3 DNA reads TGTGCCAGCAGCCGGACTAGCGGGAGGACGGAGTTCTACAATGAGCAGTTCTTC. This translates into CASSRTSGRTEFYNEQFF.

V usage is TRBV2 and J usage is TRBJ2-2, with no clear D. The CDR3 spans 14 residues. Germline lookup yields CDR1 SNHLY and CDR2 FYNNEI. V was clipped by 9 bases and J by 1 base, with 12 bases between them. CDR3 protein: CASQPTRNTGELFF. The CDR3, as DNA: TGTGCCAGTCAACCCACGAGGAACACCGGGGAGCTGTTTTTT.

V and J are TRBV5-6 and TRBJ1-2, with D possibly being TRBD1 (5 bases). V dropped 5 bases and J dropped 7 bases, with 12 bases sitting between them. CDR1 SGHDT and CDR2 YYEEEE come from the germline V gene. This CDR3 has 12 residues. The CDR3 nucleotides read TGTGCCAGCAGGTCGGGCGGGGCTGGCTACACCTTC. Amino acids: CASRSGGAGYTF.

The chain is built from TRBV5-5 and TRBJ2-1; 10 bases are shared with TRBD2. CDR1 and CDR2 (germline): SGHKS, YYEKEE (reference sequence). The CDR3 extends over 14 amino acids. V shed 5 bases and J 8 bases; nucleotides not matched to a gene: 7. The CDR3 DNA reads as TGTGCCAGCAGTATAATAGCGGGAGGACATGAGCAGTTCTTC. This gives the protein CASSIIAGGHEQFF.

This clone has only one observation. The V and J genes are TRBV12-3 or TRBV12-4 and TRBJ1-1; D is unresolved. The CDR3 covers 13 residues. The V end was cut by 2 bases, the J end by 1 base, with 5 bases between. The CDR3 DNA reads as TGTGCCAGCAGTTTAAACAGGAACACTGAAGCTTTCTTT. It codes for CASSLNRNTEAFF.

The genes are TRBV10-3 and TRBJ1-3; no firm D call. The germline V gene has CDR1 ENHRY and CDR2 SYGVKD. CDR3 length equals 11 residues. V shed 11 bases and J shed 0 bases, with 5 bases lying between them. The CDR3, as DNA: TGTGCCTCCTTCTCTGGAAACACCATATATTTT. Its protein is CASFSGNTIYF.

This clone came up once. This rearrangement joins TRBV2 to TRBJ1-5; D is unclear. This CDR3 has 14 amino acids. The germline V gene has CDR1 SNHLY and CDR2 FYNNEI. Between the trimmed V and J ends, which lost 3 bases and 6 bases, there was a span of 12 bases. CDR3 DNA sequence: TGTGCCAGCAGTGACAGGATCAGTGTTCAGCCCCAGCATTTT. Its protein is CASSDRISVQPQHF.